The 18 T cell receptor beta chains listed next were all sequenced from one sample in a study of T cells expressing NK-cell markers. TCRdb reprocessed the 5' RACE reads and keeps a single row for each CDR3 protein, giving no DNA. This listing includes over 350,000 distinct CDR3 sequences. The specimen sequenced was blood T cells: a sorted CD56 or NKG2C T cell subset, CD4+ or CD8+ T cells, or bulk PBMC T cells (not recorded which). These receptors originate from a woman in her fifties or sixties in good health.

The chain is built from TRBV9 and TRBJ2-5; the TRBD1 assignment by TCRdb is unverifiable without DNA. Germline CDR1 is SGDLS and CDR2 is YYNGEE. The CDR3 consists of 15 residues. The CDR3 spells CASSVIGTGKETQYF.

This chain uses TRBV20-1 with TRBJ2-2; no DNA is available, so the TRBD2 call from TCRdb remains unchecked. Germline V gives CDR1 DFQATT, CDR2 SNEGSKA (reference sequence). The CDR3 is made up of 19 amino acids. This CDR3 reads CSARDRRGGRDDNTGELFF.

The CDR3 spells CASSTRDGEQFF. The J gene is TRBJ2-1, the V gene TRBV10-2; with no DNA, the TCRdb D assignment of TRBD1 cannot be verified. This CDR3 has 12 residues. Germline V gene data show CDR1 as WSHSY and CDR2 as SAAADI.

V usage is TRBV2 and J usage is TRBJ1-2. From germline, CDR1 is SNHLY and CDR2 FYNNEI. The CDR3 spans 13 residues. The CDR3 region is CASSESVLYGYTF.

The CDR3 loop reads CASHGVLNTEAFF. The rearrangement uses TRBV5-1 and TRBJ1-1. Germline loops: CDR1 SGHRS, CDR2 YFSETQ. This CDR3 has 13 residues.

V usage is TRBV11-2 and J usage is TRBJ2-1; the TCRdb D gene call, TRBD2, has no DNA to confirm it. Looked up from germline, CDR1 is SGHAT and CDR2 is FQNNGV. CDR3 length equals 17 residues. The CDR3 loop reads CASSPPGRGLSYNEQFF.

The CDR3 here is CASLDRDTQYF. The chain recombines TRBV10-2 with TRBJ2-3. Germline V gives CDR1 WSHSY, CDR2 SAAADI. The CDR3 is 11 amino acids.

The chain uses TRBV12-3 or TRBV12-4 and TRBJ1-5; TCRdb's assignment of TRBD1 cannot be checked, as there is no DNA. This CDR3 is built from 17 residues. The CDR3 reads CASRPYGTGLSNQPQHF.

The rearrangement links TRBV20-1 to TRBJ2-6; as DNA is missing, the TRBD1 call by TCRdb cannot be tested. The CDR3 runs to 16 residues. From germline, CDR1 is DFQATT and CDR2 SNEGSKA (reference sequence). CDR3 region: CSAPAGQDSGANVLTF.

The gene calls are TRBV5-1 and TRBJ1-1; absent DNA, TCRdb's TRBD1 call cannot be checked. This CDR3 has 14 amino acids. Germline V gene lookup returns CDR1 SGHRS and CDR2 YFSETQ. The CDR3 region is CASSLVPSNTEAFF.

CDR3 sequence: CASSPWTSGTHNEQFF. The chain couples TRBV19 to TRBJ2-1; TCRdb selects TRBD2, and the lack of DNA leaves this call unchecked. Germline V gene data show CDR1 as LNHDA and CDR2 as SQIVND (reference sequence). The CDR3 runs to 16 residues.

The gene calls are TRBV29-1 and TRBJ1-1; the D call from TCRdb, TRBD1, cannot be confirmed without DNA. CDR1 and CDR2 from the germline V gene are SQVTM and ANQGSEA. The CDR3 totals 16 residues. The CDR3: CSVDPYPDRGRTEAFF.

This CDR3 is CASSPRDFRTDTQYF. J is TRBJ2-3 and V is TRBV5-1; TCRdb's assignment of TRBD2 cannot be checked, as there is no DNA. This CDR3 has 15 amino acids. Germline loops: CDR1 SGHRS, CDR2 YFSETQ.

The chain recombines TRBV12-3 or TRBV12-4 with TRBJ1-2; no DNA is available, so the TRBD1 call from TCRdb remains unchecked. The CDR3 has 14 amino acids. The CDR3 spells CASMRDRANYGYTF.

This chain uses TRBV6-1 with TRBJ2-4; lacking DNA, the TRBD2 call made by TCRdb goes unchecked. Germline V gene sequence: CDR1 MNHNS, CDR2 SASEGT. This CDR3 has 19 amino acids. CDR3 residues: CASSEVGASGQLAKNIQYF.

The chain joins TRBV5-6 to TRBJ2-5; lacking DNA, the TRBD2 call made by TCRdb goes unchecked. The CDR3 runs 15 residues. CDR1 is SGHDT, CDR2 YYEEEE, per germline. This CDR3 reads CASSTALAHAETQYF.

CDR3 amino acids: CASSLVLGNTDTQYF. This chain links TRBV5-8 with TRBJ2-3. This CDR3 comprises 15 residues. Germline assignment: CDR1 SGHTS and CDR2 YDEGEE.

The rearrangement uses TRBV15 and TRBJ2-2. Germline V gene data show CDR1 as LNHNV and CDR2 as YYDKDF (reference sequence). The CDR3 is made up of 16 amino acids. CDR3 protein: CATSRETVANTGELFF.